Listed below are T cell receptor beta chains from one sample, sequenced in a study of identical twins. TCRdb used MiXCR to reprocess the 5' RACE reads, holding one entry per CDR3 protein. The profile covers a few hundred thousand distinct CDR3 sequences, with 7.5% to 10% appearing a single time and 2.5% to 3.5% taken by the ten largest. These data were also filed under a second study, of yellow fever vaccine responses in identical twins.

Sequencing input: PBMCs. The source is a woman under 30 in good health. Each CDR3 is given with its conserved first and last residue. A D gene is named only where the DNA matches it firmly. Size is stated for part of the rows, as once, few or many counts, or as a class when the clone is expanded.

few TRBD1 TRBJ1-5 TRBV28 CASSGTGGISNQPQHF TGTGCCAGCAGTGGAACAGGGGGAATTAGCAATCAGCCCCAGCATTTT
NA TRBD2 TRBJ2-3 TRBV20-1 CSARDSNLAGGTDTQYF TGCAGTGCTAGAGATTCGAACCTAGCGGGGGGTACAGATACGCAGTATTTT
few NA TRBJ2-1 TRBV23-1 CASSRDVRVGSYNEQFF TGCGCCAGCAGTCGCGATGTCCGGGTAGGATCCTACAATGAGCAGTTCTTC
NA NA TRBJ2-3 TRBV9 CASTGGQGLYF TGTGCCAGCACCGGGGGGCAGGGGCTGTATTTT
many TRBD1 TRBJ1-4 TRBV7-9 CASSLGTESEKLFF TGTGCCAGCAGCCTAGGGACAGAATCTGAAAAACTGTTTTTT
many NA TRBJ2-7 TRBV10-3 CAISDGRNPSYEQYF TGTGCCATCAGTGACGGCAGAAATCCCTCCTACGAGCAGTACTTC
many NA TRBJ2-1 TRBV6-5 CASSYREGQDGGEQFF TGTGCCAGCAGTTATCGGGAGGGACAGGACGGCGGCGAGCAGTTCTTC
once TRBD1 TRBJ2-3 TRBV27 CASSLWGTGATPTDTQYF TGTGCCAGCAGTTTATGGGGCACAGGGGCGACCCCCACAGATACGCAGTATTTT
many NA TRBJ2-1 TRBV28 CASSLFTPGRNEQFF TGTGCCAGCAGTTTATTTACTCCGGGTAGGAATGAGCAGTTCTTC
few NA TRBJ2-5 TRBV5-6 CASSFFSQESPETQYF TGTGCCAGCAGCTTCTTCTCCCAAGAAAGTCCCGAGACCCAGTACTTC
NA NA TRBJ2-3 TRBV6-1 CASSVPGGLLRTDTQYF TGTGCCAGCAGTGTCCCCGGGGGACTCCTACGCACAGATACGCAGTATTTT
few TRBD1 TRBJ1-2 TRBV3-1 CASSQDAVRGLGYTF TGTGCCAGCAGCCAAGACGCGGTCAGGGGGCTGGGCTACACCTTC
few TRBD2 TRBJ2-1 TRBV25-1 CASSDRGDQYNEQFF TGTGCCAGCAGTGATCGGGGGGATCAGTACAATGAGCAGTTCTTC
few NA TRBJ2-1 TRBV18 CASRGGRNSYNEQFF TGTGCCAGCCGAGGAGGACGAAACTCCTACAATGAGCAGTTCTTC
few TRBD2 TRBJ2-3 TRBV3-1 CASSQGAGGPTQYF TGTGCCAGCAGCCAAGGTGCGGGGGGGCCGACGCAGTATTTT
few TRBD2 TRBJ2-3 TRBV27 CASSFSAGGSTDTQYF TGTGCCAGCAGTTTTTCAGCGGGAGGGAGCACAGATACGCAGTATTTT
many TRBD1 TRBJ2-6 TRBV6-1 CASRKTGSGGANVLTF TGTGCCAGCAGAAAGACAGGGTCTGGTGGGGCCAACGTCCTGACTTTC
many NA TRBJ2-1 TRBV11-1 CASSLSHSRAGGGSYNEQFF TGTGCCAGCAGCTTATCCCACTCGCGTGCGGGTGGGGGCTCCTACAATGAGCAGTTCTTC
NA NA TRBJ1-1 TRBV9 CASSGKEAFF TGTGCCAGCAGCGGAAAAGAAGCTTTCTTT
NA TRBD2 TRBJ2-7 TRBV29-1 CSVTGLAGGSYEQYF TGCAGCGTGACGGGCCTAGCGGGAGGGTCCTACGAGCAGTACTTC
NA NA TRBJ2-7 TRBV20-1 CSARVSHGLREQYF TGCAGTGCTAGAGTGAGCCATGGGCTTAGGGAGCAGTACTTC
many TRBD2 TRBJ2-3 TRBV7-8 CASSLHGPWLTLAGADTQYF TGTGCCAGCAGCTTACACGGTCCCTGGTTAACACTAGCGGGGGCAGATACGCAGTATTTT
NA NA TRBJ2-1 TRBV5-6 CASSFVANEQFF TGTGCCAGCAGCTTTGTGGCCAATGAGCAGTTCTTC
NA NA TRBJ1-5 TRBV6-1 CASRRKGHLWPQHF TGTGCCAGCAGAAGGAAGGGACATCTGTGGCCCCAGCATTTT
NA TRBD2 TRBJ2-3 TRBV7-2 CASSLGDSGSRPYF TGTGCCAGCAGCTTAGGAGATAGCGGGAGCCGTCCGTATTTT
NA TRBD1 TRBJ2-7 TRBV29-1 CSVGQGALYEQYF TGCAGCGTTGGACAGGGGGCGCTTTACGAGCAGTACTTC
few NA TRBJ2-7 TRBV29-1 CSVEEDGLPPYEQYF TGCAGCGTTGAAGAGGACGGGCTCCCCCCCTACGAGCAGTACTTC
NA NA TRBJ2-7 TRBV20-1 CSAREGGFPYEQYF TGCAGTGCTAGAGAGGGGGGATTTCCCTACGAGCAGTACTTC
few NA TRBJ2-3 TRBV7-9 CASRQTRSWQYF TGTGCCAGCAGGCAAACTAGGTCCTGGCAGTATTTT
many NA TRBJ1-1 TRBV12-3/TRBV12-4 CASSLGGGPTEAFF TGTGCCAGCAGTTTAGGGGGAGGGCCCACTGAAGCTTTCTTT
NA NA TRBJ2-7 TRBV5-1 CASSIRESYEQYF TGCGCCAGCAGCATACGGGAGTCCTACGAGCAGTACTTC
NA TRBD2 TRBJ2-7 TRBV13 CASSSGTSRDEQYF TGTGCCAGCAGCTCGGGGACTAGCAGAGACGAGCAGTACTTC
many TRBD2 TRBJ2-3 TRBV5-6 CASSLREGNGDTQYF TGTGCCAGCAGCTTAAGGGAGGGTAATGGGGATACGCAGTATTTT
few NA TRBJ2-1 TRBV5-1 CASSLAKGMSEQFF TGCGCCAGCAGCTTGGCCAAGGGGATGAGTGAGCAGTTCTTC
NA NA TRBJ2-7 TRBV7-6 CASSLRALAYEQYF TGTGCCAGCAGCTTAAGGGCCCTGGCTTACGAGCAGTACTTC
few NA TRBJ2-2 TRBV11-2 CASSSTLWGTTNTGELFF TGTGCCAGCAGCTCGACCCTGTGGGGGACCACTAACACCGGGGAGCTGTTTTTT
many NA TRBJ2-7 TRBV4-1 CASSLRVNYEQYF TGCGCCAGCAGCCTCAGAGTAAACTACGAGCAGTACTTC
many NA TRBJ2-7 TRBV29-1 CSVGRGPYEQYF TGCAGCGTCGGACGTGGGCCTTACGAGCAGTACTTC
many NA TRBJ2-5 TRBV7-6 CASSLTIRETQYF TGTGCCAGCAGCTTAACCATTAGGGAGACCCAGTACTTC
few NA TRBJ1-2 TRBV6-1 CASSEQSRWGYGYTF TGTGCCAGCAGTGAACAGTCTCGATGGGGCTATGGCTACACCTTC
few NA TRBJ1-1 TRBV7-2 CASSATGMGSEAFF TGTGCCAGCAGCGCCACAGGGATGGGTTCTGAAGCTTTCTTT
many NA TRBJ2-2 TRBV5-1 CASSLSGPHTGELFF TGCGCCAGCAGCTTGTCGGGGCCTCACACCGGGGAGCTGTTTTTT
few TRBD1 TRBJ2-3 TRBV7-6 CASSLWDRGERTDTQYF TGTGCCAGCAGCTTATGGGACAGGGGAGAACGCACAGATACGCAGTATTTT
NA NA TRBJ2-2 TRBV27 CAIRRGTGELFF TGTGCCATCCGCCGGGGCACCGGGGAGCTGTTTTTT
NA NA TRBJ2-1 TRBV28 CASSFGLEDGEQFF TGTGCCAGCAGTTTCGGCCTAGAGGACGGTGAGCAGTTCTTC
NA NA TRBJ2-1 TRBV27 CASSRGVSSNNEQFF TGTGCCAGCAGCCGAGGGGTATCCTCGAACAATGAGCAGTTCTTC
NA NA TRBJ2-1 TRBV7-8 CASSRDGKAEQFF TGTGCCAGCAGCAGGGACGGCAAAGCTGAGCAGTTCTTC
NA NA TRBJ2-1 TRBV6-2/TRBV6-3 CASSYWYDSEVYNEQFF TGTGCCAGCAGTTACTGGTACGATTCGGAGGTTTATAATGAGCAGTTCTTC
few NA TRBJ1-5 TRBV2 CASSEDSLGNQPQHF TGTGCCAGCAGTGAGGACAGTCTCGGCAATCAGCCCCAGCATTTT
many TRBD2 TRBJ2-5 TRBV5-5 CASSKGLAGGQETQYF TGTGCCAGCAGCAAGGGACTAGCGGGGGGGCAAGAGACCCAGTACTTC
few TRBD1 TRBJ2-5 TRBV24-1 CATSDLRTGGVETQYF TGTGCCACCAGTGATTTGCGGACAGGGGGCGTAGAGACCCAGTACTTC